A single sample is the source of the 18 T cell receptor beta chains below, sequenced in a study of molecular identifiers for immune sequencing clone quantification. One entry per CDR3 protein results from TCRdb running MiXCR on the PCR reads. The sample includes roughly 630,000 distinct CDR3 sequences, 25% seen only once; the top ten take about 0.84%. Input material: naive CD8+ T cells from blood, with Jurkat cell RNA spiked in. Subset reported: FACS-sorted CD8+CD4-CCR7+CD45RA+ naive T cells. These receptors came from a human donor in good health. Some libraries in this study had Jurkat cell RNA spiked in.

This clonotype was detected many times. The chain couples TRBV7-2 to TRBJ2-3, with D perhaps TRBD1 or TRBD2 (6 bases each). V was shortened by 5 bases and J by 4 bases, with 16 bases between the two germline ends. The CDR3 spans 15 residues. Germline CDR1 and CDR2: SGHTA and FQGNSA. CDR3 bases: TGTGCCAGCAGCCCAGGGGTAGTAGCGGCAGATACGCAGTATTTT. Its translation: CASSPGVVAADTQYF.

J is TRBJ1-5 and V is TRBV12-3 or TRBV12-4; a possible D gene is TRBD1 (5 bases). This CDR3 has 14 residues. Trimming pared 6 bases from V and 5 bases from J, leaving 14 bases between. The CDR3 sequence: CASRQDPPDQPQHF. CDR3 in DNA: TGTGCCAGCAGACAGGACCCCCCAGATCAGCCCCAGCATTTT.

This clonotype was observed a few times. Likely a read error: the CDR3 ends without its conserved phenylalanine or tryptophan. The rearrangement uses TRBV12-3 or TRBV12-4 and TRBJ2-5, with D hard to call. V was clipped by 7 bases and J by 2 bases, with 11 bases between them. The CDR3 is 13 residues long. The CDR3 DNA is TGTGCCAGCAAAGTAGGAGATCAAGAGACCCAGTACATC. It encodes CASKVGDQETQYI.

This clonotype has ten or more counts. This chain uses TRBV29-1 with TRBJ1-1; possibly TRBD1 for D (5 bases). The CDR3 is made up of 11 amino acids. The V gene lost 6 bases and the J gene lost 9 bases, with 14 bases spanning the gap. CDR1 is SQVTM, CDR2 ANQGSEA, per germline. DNA for the CDR3: TGCAGCGTGGCGACAGAAATCCAAGCTTTCTTT. Translated, it gives CSVATEIQAFF.

In this sample, this clonotype turned up many times. This sequence joins TRBV4-1 and TRBJ1-1; tentative D call: TRBD1 (6 bases). CDR3 size: 13 residues. Trimming took 2 bases from V and 7 from J, leaving 11 bases between them. The germline V gene has CDR1 MGHRA and CDR2 YSYEKL. The CDR3 DNA is TGCGCCAGCAGCCAACAAAGGGGGATTGAAGCTTTCTTT. Its translation: CASSQQRGIEAFF.

Comment on this clonotype: A much more abundant neighbour one base away suggests this may be a read error. The chain carries TRBV28 and TRBJ2-6; 9 bases map to TRBD1. The CDR3 covers 17 residues. CDR1 is MDHEN, CDR2 SYDVKM, per germline. V was clipped by 5 bases and J by 3 bases; unmatched bases: 8. The CDR3 nucleotides read TGTGCCAGCAGTGCGGACAGGGGCAACTATGGGGCCAACGTCCTGACTTTC. It encodes CASSADRGNYGANVLTF.

This clonotype showed up just a few times. The CDR3 nucleotides read TGTGCCAGCAGTGAAAGTGGGCGGATTTCGAATTCACCCCTCCACTTT. Translation gives CASSESGRISNSPLHF. V and J are TRBV2 and TRBJ1-6; no firm D call. This CDR3 has 16 residues. V lost 2 bases and J 7 bases, leaving 15 bases between the germline ends. Per the germline V gene, CDR1 is SNHLY and CDR2 is FYNNEI.

This clonotype was found a few times. The V gene is TRBV6-5, the J gene TRBJ2-7; D gene ambiguous. V gave up 2 bases and J gave up 3 bases, with 8 bases separating them. CDR3 size: 13 residues. The germline V gene encodes CDR1 MNHEY and CDR2 SVGAGI. The CDR3 sequence: CASSYAVNYEQYF. The CDR3 nucleotides are TGTGCCAGCAGTTACGCTGTGAACTACGAGCAGTACTTC.

Concerning this clonotype: An end of the junction does not agree with germline; a read error may underlie this. The chain couples TRBV5-6 to TRBJ2-3; the D is unclear. Germline CDR1 SGHDT, CDR2 YYEEEE. This CDR3 is 12 amino acids long. CDR3: CAGSPGTDTQYF. The CDR3 bases are TGTGCCGGCAGCCCAGGCACAGATACGCAGTATTTT. Full variable domain (missing parts from reference TRBV5-6 and TRBJ2-3): DAGVTQSPTHLIKTRGQQVTLRCSPKSGHDTVSWYQQALGQGPQFIFQYYEEEERQRGNFPDRFSGHQFPNYSSELNVNALLLGDSALYLCAGSPGTDTQYFGPGTRLTVL.

The rearrangement joins TRBV12-3 or TRBV12-4 to TRBJ2-2; D gene unclear. V lost 3 bases and J 0 bases, leaving 11 bases between the germline ends. This CDR3 spans 16 amino acids. This CDR3 is CASSLHRLSNTGELFF. The CDR3 nucleotides are TGTGCCAGCAGTTTGCATAGGCTTTCGAACACCGGGGAGCTGTTTTTT.

This clonotype appeared a few times. This chain uses TRBV4-1 with TRBJ2-7, with D perhaps matching TRBD1 (5 bases). Germline CDR1 MGHRA, CDR2 YSYEKL. Trimming stripped 1 base from V and 4 bases from J, with 11 bases between. The CDR3 is 14 amino acids. Here the CDR3 reads CASSQATTVYEQYF. DNA for the CDR3: TGCGCCAGCAGCCAAGCGACGACAGTTTACGAGCAGTACTTC.

Details on this clonotype: Since a much larger clone is just one base distant, this may be a read error. J is TRBJ2-6 and V is TRBV6-6; 7 positions agree with TRBD1. Looked up from germline, CDR1 is MNHNY and CDR2 is SVGAGI (reference sequence). The CDR3 is made up of 16 amino acids. CDR3 residues: CVSSPRQGSGANVLTF. The DNA for the CDR3 is TGTGTCAGCAGTCCCCGACAGGGATCTGGGGCCAACGTCCTGACTTTC.

The CDR3 protein is CAISGTRARRFDSPLHF. For the CDR3, the DNA is TGTGCCATCAGTGGAACTCGGGCACGACGATTCGATTCACCCCTCCACTTT. This sequence joins TRBV10-3 and TRBJ1-6; no clear D gene. The CDR3 is made up of 17 amino acids. In germline, CDR1 is ENHRY, CDR2 SYGVKD. V was pared by 4 bases and J by 8 bases, with 21 bases between.

As regards this clonotype: This may be a read error: a much more frequent sequence differs by one nucleotide. DNA for the CDR3: TGTGTCAGCAGTTCAGCGGGCTACGAGCAGTACTTC. It encodes CVSSSAGYEQYF. The V call is TRBV7-9, the J call TRBJ2-7; maybe TRBD2 (6 bases). The CDR3 runs 12 residues. The germline CDR1 and CDR2 sequences are SEHNR and FQNEAQ (reference sequence).

This clonotype was counted a few times. The chain is built from TRBV7-8 and TRBJ1-3; D is ambiguous. Germline V CDR1 and CDR2: SGHVS, FQNEAQ. The length of the CDR3 is 16 residues. V lost 2 bases and J lost 2, with 13 bases in between. The CDR3 region is CASSLSPSPTGNTIYF. DNA for the CDR3: TGTGCCAGCAGCTTATCCCCCAGTCCCACTGGAAACACCATATATTTT.

This clonotype was detected many times. DNA for the CDR3: TGCGCCAGCAGCCAAGAATACGTAGCGGGGCCCCTAGAGACCCAGTACTTC. Protein: CASSQEYVAGPLETQYF. The rearrangement joins TRBV4-1 to TRBJ2-5; 8 bases align to TRBD2. The germline CDR1 and CDR2 sequences are MGHRA and YSYEKL. CDR3 size: 17 residues. The V gene end was trimmed by 0 bases and the J gene end by 4 bases; junction bases not matched to a gene: 10.

About this clonotype itself: Being one base from a much bigger clone, this may be a read error. The chain employs TRBV6-5 and TRBJ2-3; D is perhaps TRBD1 (5 bases). The CDR3 covers 13 residues. Trimming shortened V by 4 bases and J by 10 bases, and 15 bases separated the two germline ends. Germline V lookup: CDR1 MNHEY, CDR2 SVGAGI. Here the CDR3 DNA reads TGTGCCAGCAGTTTGCCAGGGCTGGATGCGCAGTATTTT. Its translation is CASSLPGLDAQYF.

The chain joins TRBV7-9 to TRBJ2-7; weak D call: TRBD1 (7 bases). The germline V gene encodes CDR1 SEHNR and CDR2 FQNEAQ (reference sequence). With 5 bases removed from V and 5 bases from J, the gap between germline ends came to 19 bases. CDR3 length: 15 amino acids. For the CDR3, the DNA is TGTGCCAGCAGCCCCCCCGTGACAGGGAGGAACGAGCAGTACTTC. Translation: CASSPPVTGRNEQYF. Together with reference TRBV7-9 and TRBJ2-7, the CDR3 gives the full variable domain: DTGVSQNPRHKITKRGQNVTFRCDPISEHNRLYWYRQTLGQGPEFLTYFQNEAQLEKSRLLSDRFSAERPKGSFSTLEIQRTEQGDSAMYLCASSPPVTGRNEQYFGPGTRLTVT.